This TCR beta chain came from a study of neoadjuvant anti-PD-1 for oral cavity cancer. Across the whole study: Patients without progression got a fourth dose around day 43.

V lost 6 bases to trimming and J lost 10 bases, with 10 bases between them. CDR3 length: 11 residues. CDR1 is SGHAT, CDR2 FQNNGV, per germline. Time point here: after neoadjuvant nivolumab, at surgical resection. Clones were read by immunoSEQ multiplex PCR, and TCRdb kept only the in-frame ones, dropping some. The sample yields about 14,000 clones, about two thirds seen once. The chain links TRBV11-2 to TRBJ2-1; D might be TRBD2 (6 bases). This sample comprised PBMCs, obtained after nivolumab (anti-PD-1) treatment. The TCR originated in a person between 40 and 85 years old with oral cavity squamous cell carcinoma. The CDR3 DNA reads as TGTGCCAGCAGGCTCCGGGAGGAGCAGTTCTTC. As protein: CASRLREEQFF. The entire variable domain, with the rest obtained from reference TRBV11-2 and TRBJ2-1, is as follows: EAGVAQSPRYKIIEKRQSVAFWCNPISGHATLYWYQQILGQGPKLLIQFQNNGVVDDSQLPKDRFSAERLKGVDSTLKIQPAKLEDSAVYLCASRLREEQFFGPGTRLTVL.